This TCR beta chain is from a study of molecular identifiers for immune sequencing clone quantification. Naive CD8 libraries were made from around 18,000 to 910,000 sorted cells, and they used 10%, 30% or 50% RNA. With 4 bases clipped from V and 8 bases from J, the junction kept 10 bases outside the gene matches. The CDR3 is 15 residues long. Germline CDR1 and CDR2: SGHDT and YYEEEE. TCRdb ran MiXCR on the PCR reads and lists one entry per CDR3 protein. The sample records around 460,000 distinct CDR3 sequences, about 21% being singletons. This TCR was sampled from a human donor in good health. Some libraries in this study had Jurkat cell RNA spiked in. This chain uses TRBV5-6 with TRBJ2-3, with TRBD2 matching 10 bases. The sample was naive CD8+ T cells from blood, with Jurkat cell RNA spiked in. Subset of the sample: FACS-sorted CD8+CD4-CCR7+CD45RA+ naive T cells. The CDR3 region is CASSPPAGGPVTQYF. Here the CDR3 DNA reads TGTGCCAGCAGCCCCCCAGCGGGAGGGCCCGTTACGCAGTATTTT.